This TCR beta chain is drawn from a study of blood T cells in healthy people across ages. Study-wide results and limits: Compared with aged donors, long-lived donors showed fewer expanded clones, suggesting selection. Older age coincided with a roughly linear decline in TCR beta diversity per million T cells.

CDR3 length: 19 amino acids. CDR1 and CDR2 from the germline V gene are KGHSH and LQKENI. This clonotype came up a few times. Its antigen is unknown. Compared with germline, one end of the junction differs, possibly owing to a read error. Together with a sample-barcoded 5' primer, a J-beta primer mix was included in a second PCR lasting about 7 to 12 cycles. Sequencing yielded, for each sample, at least 3 million paired-end reads carrying CDR3. MiXCR was run by TCRdb on the 5' RACE reads, yielding one entry per CDR3 protein. The sample includes roughly 640,000 distinct CDR3 sequences, about 30% of them seen just once. Caucasian individuals from Russia who were healthy and aged roughly 6 to 100 acted as donors.

The sequenced sample consisted of blood. The chain has TRBV18 and TRBJ2-6; the D gene is possibly TRBD1 (5 bases). This receptor was taken from a woman aged 80 or older in good health. CDR3 in DNA: TGTGCCAGCTCACTCACCTCCCAAGGCACAGGTACTGGGGCCAACGCCCTGACTTTC. Protein sequence: CASSLTSQGTGTGANALTF.